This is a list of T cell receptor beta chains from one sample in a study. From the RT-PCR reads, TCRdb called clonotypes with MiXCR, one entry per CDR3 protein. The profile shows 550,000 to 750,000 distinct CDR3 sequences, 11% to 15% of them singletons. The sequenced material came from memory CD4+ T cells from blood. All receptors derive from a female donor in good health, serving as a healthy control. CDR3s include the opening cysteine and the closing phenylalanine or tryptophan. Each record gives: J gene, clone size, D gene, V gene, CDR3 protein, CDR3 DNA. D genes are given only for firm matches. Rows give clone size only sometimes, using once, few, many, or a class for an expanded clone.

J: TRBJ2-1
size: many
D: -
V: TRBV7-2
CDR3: CASSLRTIDEQFF
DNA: TGTGCCAGCAGCTTAAGGACTATTGATGAGCAGTTCTTC

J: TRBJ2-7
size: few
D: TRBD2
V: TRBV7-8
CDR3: CASSSRALAGWYNEQYF
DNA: TGTGCCAGCAGCTCCAGAGCTCTAGCGGGATGGTATAACGAGCAGTACTTC

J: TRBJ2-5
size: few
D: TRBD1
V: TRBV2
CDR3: CASSLPLTGQQETQYF
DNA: TGTGCCAGCAGCTTACCCTTGACAGGGCAACAAGAGACCCAGTACTTC

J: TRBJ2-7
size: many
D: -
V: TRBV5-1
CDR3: CASSSSRSYEQYF
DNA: TGCGCCAGCAGCTCCTCTCGATCCTACGAGCAGTACTTC

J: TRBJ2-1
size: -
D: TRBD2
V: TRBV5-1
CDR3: CASSFGGDYNEQFF
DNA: TGCGCCAGCAGCTTCGGGGGGGATTACAATGAGCAGTTCTTC

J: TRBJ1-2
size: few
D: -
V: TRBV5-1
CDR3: CASSLTRGDRNYGYTF
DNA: TGCGCCAGCAGCTTGACGAGGGGTGATAGGAACTATGGCTACACCTTC

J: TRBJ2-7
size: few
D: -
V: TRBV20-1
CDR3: CSAEYRLVWSYEQYF
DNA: TGCAGTGCCGAATATCGACTAGTGTGGTCCTACGAGCAGTACTTC

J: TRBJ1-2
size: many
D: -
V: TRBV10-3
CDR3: CAIIGQNYGYTF
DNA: TGTGCCATCATTGGACAAAACTATGGCTACACCTTC

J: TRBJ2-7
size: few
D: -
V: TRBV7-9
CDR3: CARRTVAPSYEQYF
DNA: TGTGCCAGGAGGACAGTTGCCCCCTCCTACGAGCAGTACTTC

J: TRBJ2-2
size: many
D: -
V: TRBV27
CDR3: CATKRPGAGTGELFF
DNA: TGTGCCACCAAAAGGCCGGGAGCGGGCACCGGGGAGCTGTTTTTT

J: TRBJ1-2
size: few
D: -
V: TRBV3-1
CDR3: CASSHVGGYTF
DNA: TGTGCCAGCAGCCACGTTGGCGGCTACACCTTC

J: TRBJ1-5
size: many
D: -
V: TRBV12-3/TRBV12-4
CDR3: CASSLVGQPQHF
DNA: TGTGCCAGCAGTTTGGTCGGTCAGCCCCAGCATTTT

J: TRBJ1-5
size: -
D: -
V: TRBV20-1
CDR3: CSARDPGLPNQPQHF
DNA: TGCAGTGCTAGGGATCCGGGGCTTCCGAATCAGCCCCAGCATTTT

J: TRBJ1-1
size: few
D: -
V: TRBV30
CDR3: CAWSELRNTEAFF
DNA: TGTGCCTGGAGTGAGCTAAGGAACACTGAAGCTTTCTTT

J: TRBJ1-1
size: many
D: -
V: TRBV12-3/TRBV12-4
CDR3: CASSTRQVNTEAFF
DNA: TGTGCCAGCAGTACCCGACAGGTGAACACTGAAGCTTTCTTT

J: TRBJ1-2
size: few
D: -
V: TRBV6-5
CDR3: CASRTGRMGGYTF
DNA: TGTGCCAGCAGAACAGGGCGGATGGGTGGCTACACCTTC

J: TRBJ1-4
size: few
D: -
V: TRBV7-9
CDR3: CASAKWGGANEKLFF
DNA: TGTGCCAGCGCAAAATGGGGGGGAGCTAATGAAAAACTGTTTTTT

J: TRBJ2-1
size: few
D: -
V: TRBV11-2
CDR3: CASSHGGAYNEQFF
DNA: TGTGCCAGCAGCCACGGGGGCGCATACAATGAGCAGTTCTTC

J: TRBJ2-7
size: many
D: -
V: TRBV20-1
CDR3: CSASGGETYEQYF
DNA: TGCAGTGCCAGCGGCGGTGAAACCTACGAGCAGTACTTC

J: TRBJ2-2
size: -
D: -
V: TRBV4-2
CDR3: CASSPGAFGELFF
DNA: TGTGCCAGCAGCCCAGGGGCCTTCGGGGAGCTGTTTTTT

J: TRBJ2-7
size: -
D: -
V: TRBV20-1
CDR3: CSAMTPRGYEQYF
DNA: TGCAGTGCTATGACCCCCCGGGGCTACGAGCAGTACTTC

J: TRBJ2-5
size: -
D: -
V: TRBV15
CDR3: CATSRYPGPQETQYF
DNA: TGTGCCACCAGCAGGTATCCGGGACCACAAGAGACCCAGTACTTC

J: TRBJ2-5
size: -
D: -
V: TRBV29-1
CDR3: CSVSRQEETQYF
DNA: TGCAGCGTGTCGAGACAGGAAGAGACCCAGTACTTC

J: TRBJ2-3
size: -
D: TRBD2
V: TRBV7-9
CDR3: CASSLNRLAGENPDTQYF
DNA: TGTGCCAGCAGCCTTAATCGTCTAGCGGGAGAAAACCCAGATACGCAGTATTTT

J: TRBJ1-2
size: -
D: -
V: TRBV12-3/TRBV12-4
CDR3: CASSLEINYGYTF
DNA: TGTGCCAGCAGTTTAGAGATTAACTATGGCTACACCTTC

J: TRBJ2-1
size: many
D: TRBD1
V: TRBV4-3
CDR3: CASSHLGTGLENEQFF
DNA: TGCGCCAGCAGCCATCTGGGGACAGGGCTAGAGAATGAGCAGTTCTTC

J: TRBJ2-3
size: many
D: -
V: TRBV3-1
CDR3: CASSQLGSTDTQYF
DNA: TGCGCCAGCAGCCAACTAGGGAGCACAGATACGCAGTATTTT

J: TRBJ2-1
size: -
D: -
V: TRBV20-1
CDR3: CSARDRIRGSYNEQFF
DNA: TGCAGTGCTAGAGATAGGATAAGGGGATCCTACAATGAGCAGTTCTTC

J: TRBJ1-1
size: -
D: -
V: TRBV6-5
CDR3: CASSYSSLPEGTEAFF
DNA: TGTGCCAGCAGTTACTCCTCCCTCCCAGAAGGCACTGAAGCTTTCTTT

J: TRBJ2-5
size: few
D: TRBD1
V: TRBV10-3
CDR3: CAAVGQGWETQYF
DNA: TGTGCCGCCGTGGGACAGGGATGGGAGACCCAGTACTTC

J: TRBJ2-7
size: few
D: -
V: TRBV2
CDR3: CASSEALQMKYF
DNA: TGTGCCAGCAGTGAAGCGCTCCAGATGAAGTACTTC

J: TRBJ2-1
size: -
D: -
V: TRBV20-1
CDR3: CSAPISGGAYNEQFF
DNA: TGCAGTGCTCCGATCAGCGGAGGAGCCTACAATGAGCAGTTCTTC

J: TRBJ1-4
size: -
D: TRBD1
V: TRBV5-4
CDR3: CASSFGTGTEKLFF
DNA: TGTGCCAGCAGCTTCGGGACAGGGACTGAAAAACTGTTTTTT

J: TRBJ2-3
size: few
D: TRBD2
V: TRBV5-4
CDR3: CASRKTSGSTDTQYF
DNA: TGTGCCAGCAGAAAGACTAGCGGCAGTACAGATACGCAGTATTTT

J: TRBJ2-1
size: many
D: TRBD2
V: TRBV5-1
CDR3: CASSLGLAGSSSYNEQFF
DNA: TGCGCCAGCAGCCTAGGACTAGCGGGGTCGAGCTCCTACAATGAGCAGTTCTTC

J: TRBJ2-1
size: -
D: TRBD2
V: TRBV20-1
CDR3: CSARQLAGDSGYNEQFF
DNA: TGCAGTGCTAGGCAGCTAGCGGGGGATTCGGGATACAATGAGCAGTTCTTC

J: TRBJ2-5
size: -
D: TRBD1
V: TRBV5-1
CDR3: CASRKTGTGKETQYF
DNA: TGCGCCAGCAGGAAAACCGGGACAGGGAAGGAGACCCAGTACTTC

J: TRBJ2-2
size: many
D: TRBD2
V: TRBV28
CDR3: CASSTRGSGSTGELFF
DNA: TGTGCCAGCAGTACCCGGGGTAGCGGGAGCACCGGGGAGCTGTTTTTT

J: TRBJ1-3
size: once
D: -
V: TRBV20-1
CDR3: CSALGVDNNSGNTIYF
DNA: TGCAGTGCCCTAGGGGTGGACAATAACTCTGGAAACACCATATATTTT

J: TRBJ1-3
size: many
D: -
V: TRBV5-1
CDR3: CASRPWDTPGNTIYF
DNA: TGCGCCAGCAGACCTTGGGACACACCTGGAAACACCATATATTTT

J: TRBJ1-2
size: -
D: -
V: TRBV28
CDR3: CASSLTTVQGGYTF
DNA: TGTGCCAGCAGCCTCACGACAGTCCAGGGGGGCTACACCTTC

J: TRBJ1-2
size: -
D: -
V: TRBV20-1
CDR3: CSASRQASSYGYTF
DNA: TGCAGTGCCTCTCGACAGGCCTCTAGCTATGGCTACACCTTC

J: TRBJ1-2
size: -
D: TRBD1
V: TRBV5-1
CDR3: CASSGGAGTGGPLGYTF
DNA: TGCGCCAGCAGCGGAGGAGCCGGGACAGGGGGACCCCTAGGCTACACCTTC

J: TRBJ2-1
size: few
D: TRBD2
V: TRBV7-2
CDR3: CASSLALLAGVINEQFF
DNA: TGTGCCAGCAGCTTAGCATTACTAGCGGGAGTTATAAATGAGCAGTTCTTC

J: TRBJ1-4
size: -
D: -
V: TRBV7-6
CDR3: CASSPRITLANEKLFF
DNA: TGTGCCAGCAGCCCCCGCATTACTTTGGCTAATGAAAAACTGTTTTTT

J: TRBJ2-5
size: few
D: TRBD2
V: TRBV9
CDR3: CASSVAGTSGRETQYF
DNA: TGTGCCAGCAGCGTAGCAGGGACTAGCGGGAGAGAGACCCAGTACTTC

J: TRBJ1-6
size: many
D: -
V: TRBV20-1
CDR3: CSARVQLGRDSPLHF
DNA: TGCAGTGCTAGAGTTCAATTGGGGAGGGATTCACCCCTCCACTTT

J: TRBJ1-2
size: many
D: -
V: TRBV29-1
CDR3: CSAGGVGGSGYGYTF
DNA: TGCAGCGCCGGGGGGGTCGGGGGCTCGGGCTATGGCTACACCTTC

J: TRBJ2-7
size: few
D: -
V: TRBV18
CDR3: CASSPSLYEQYF
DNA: TGTGCCAGCTCACCTTCACTCTACGAGCAGTACTTC

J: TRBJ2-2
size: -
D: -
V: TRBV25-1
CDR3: CASSDPGTMTGELFF
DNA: TGTGCCAGCAGTGACCCCGGGACAATGACCGGGGAGCTGTTTTTT

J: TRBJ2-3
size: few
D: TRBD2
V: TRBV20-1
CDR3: CSASGASGGTDTQYF
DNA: TGCAGTGCTAGTGGGGCTAGCGGGGGCACAGATACGCAGTATTTT

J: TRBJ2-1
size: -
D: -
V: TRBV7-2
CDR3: CASSLVTYNEQFF
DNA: TGTGCCAGCAGCTTAGTTACATACAATGAGCAGTTCTTC

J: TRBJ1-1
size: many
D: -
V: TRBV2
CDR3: CASSRDTNTEAFF
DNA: TGTGCCAGCAGCCGGGACACCAACACTGAAGCTTTCTTT

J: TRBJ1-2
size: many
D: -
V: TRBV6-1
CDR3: CASLGHFDGYTF
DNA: TGTGCCAGCCTAGGCCATTTTGATGGCTACACCTTC